These T cell receptor beta chains were read from a single sample in a study of cytomegalovirus exposure and HLA in healthy donors. Only in-frame clones appear in the TCRdb table, and some are missing; sequencing was by immunoSEQ multiplex PCR. The table includes about 110,000 clones, under 80% detected once. The sequenced sample was PBMCs. The receptors stem from a woman aged 50 to 60 in good health and CMV-seropositive. Each CDR3 is given with its conserved first and last residue. Fields, in order: CDR3 length, D gene, V gene, J gene, clone size, CDR3 DNA, CDR3 protein. A D gene is named only where the DNA matches it firmly. Size is stated for part of the rows, as once, few or many counts, or as a class when the clone is expanded.

15	-	TRBV5-6	TRBJ2-5	-	TGTGCCAGCAGCTTGGTGGGGGGAGGACAAGGGACCCAGTACTTC	CASSLVGGGQGTQYF
14	TRBD1	TRBV18	TRBJ2-5	-	TGTGCCACCGCCTTGGACAGGGGAGGGGAGACCCAGTACTTC	CATALDRGGETQYF
14	TRBD1	TRBV18	TRBJ2-5	-	TGTGCCAGCTCACCTGGGACAGGGGAAGAGACCCAGTACTTC	CASSPGTGEETQYF
12	-	TRBV7-2	TRBJ2-3	-	TGTGCCAGCAGCCCTGCAGGCGATACGCAGTATTTT	CASSPAGDTQYF
15	TRBD1	TRBV25-1	TRBJ1-1	few	TGTGCCAGCAGACGGACAGGGGTGGTGCACACTGAAGCTTTCTTT	CASRRTGVVHTEAFF
14	TRBD2	TRBV5-1	TRBJ2-2	-	TGCGCCAGCAGCTCGACTAGCGGGACCTGGGAGCTGTTTTTT	CASSSTSGTWELFF
13	-	TRBV7-6	TRBJ2-7	-	TGTGCCAGCAGCTTAGAACTAGCAGGGGAGCAGTACTTC	CASSLELAGEQYF
12	-	TRBV19	TRBJ2-1	-	TGTGCCAGTAGTAAATACTATAATGAGCAGTTCTTC	CASSKYYNEQFF
17	-	TRBV4-3	TRBJ2-1	-	TGCGCCAGCAGCCAAGCGACGCGGAGTCTTTCGAGCAATGAGCAGTTCTTC	CASSQATRSLSSNEQFF
13	-	TRBV5-4	TRBJ1-5	few	TGTGCCAGCAGCTTGGATAGGGGAAAGCCCCAGCATTTT	CASSLDRGKPQHF
15	TRBD2	TRBV14	TRBJ2-5	-	TGTGCCAGCAGCCATCTAGCGGGAGGTCAAGAGACCCAGTACTTC	CASSHLAGGQETQYF
10	TRBD1	TRBV6-1	TRBJ2-1	-	TGTGCCAGCGGACAGGTTAGACAGTTCTTC	CASGQVRQFF
15	-	TRBV7-2	TRBJ1-2	-	TGTGCCAGCAGCTTAGCAAGGGGTCTTAACTATGGCTACACCTTC	CASSLARGLNYGYTF
14	TRBD1	TRBV5-1	TRBJ2-5	-	TGCGCCAGCAGCTACCAGGGGGCCCAAGAGACCCAGTACTTC	CASSYQGAQETQYF
15	TRBD1	TRBV27	TRBJ2-7	few	TGTGCCAGCAGTTCCGGGACAGGGGGCGCGGGCGAGCAGTACTTC	CASSSGTGGAGEQYF
23	TRBD1	TRBV9	TRBJ1-5	-	TGTGCCAGCAGCCTGGACAGGTCGTTCGGTCTCCCCAGGTCCACATCGACCAATCAGCCCCAGCATTTT	CASSLDRSFGLPRSTSTNQPQHF
14	TRBD1	TRBV27	TRBJ1-6	-	TGTGCCAGTACGTGGACAGGGGCTGATTCACCCCTCCACTTT	CASTWTGADSPLHF
15	TRBD2	TRBV5-6	TRBJ2-7	-	TGTGCCAGCAGCCGCCGCGGGGTAGCGGGAGGCGAGCAGTACTTC	CASSRRGVAGGEQYF
12	-	TRBV29-1	TRBJ1-2	few	TGCAGCGTCCAACCCGACAGGAGCGGCTACACCTTC	CSVQPDRSGYTF
14	-	TRBV13	TRBJ1-3	-	TGTGCCAGCAGCTTAGGGTACTCTGGAAACACCATATATTTT	CASSLGYSGNTIYF
14	-	TRBV13	TRBJ2-7	few	TGTGCCAGCAGCTTAGAAGGGGTTTCCTACGAGCAGTACTTC	CASSLEGVSYEQYF
13	TRBD1	TRBV6-5	TRBJ1-5	-	TGTGCCAGCAGTCGGACAGGGAATCAGCCCCAGCATTTT	CASSRTGNQPQHF
16	TRBD2	TRBV5-1	TRBJ2-5	-	TGCGCCAGCAGCTTCGGACTAGAAACGACCCAAGAGACCCAGTACTTC	CASSFGLETTQETQYF
15	TRBD2	TRBV7-9	TRBJ2-3	-	TGTTCCAGCACCCCCGGGGGGGCAATCGCAGATACGCAGTATTTT	CSSTPGGAIADTQYF
14	TRBD2	TRBV7-2	TRBJ2-7	-	TGTGCCAGCAGCCCGGGACTACCCGGAGGAGAGCAGTACTTC	CASSPGLPGGEQYF
16	TRBD2	TRBV2	TRBJ2-3	-	TGTGCCAGCAGTGAAGCTAGCGGGATAGGGACAGATACGCAGTATTTT	CASSEASGIGTDTQYF
15	TRBD1	TRBV6-6	TRBJ1-2	-	TGTGCCAGCAGATCCCCGGACAGGGATAACTATGGCTACACCTTC	CASRSPDRDNYGYTF
17	TRBD2	TRBV4-1	TRBJ2-2	-	TGCGCCAGCAGTCCCAATAGCGGGGGGCTCGACACCGGGGAGCTGTTTTTT	CASSPNSGGLDTGELFF
17	-	TRBV7-2	TRBJ2-3	-	TGTGCCAGCAGCTTAGCCGTAGCGAGGTCGGGCACAGATACGCAGTATTTT	CASSLAVARSGTDTQYF
18	-	TRBV7-8	TRBJ2-1	-	TGTGCCAGCAGCTTACCCCCCCTAGCGCGCCCCTCCTACAATGAGCAGTTCTTC	CASSLPPLARPSYNEQFF
17	TRBD1	TRBV15	TRBJ1-1	-	TGTGCCACCAGCTCGCTCGGGACAGGGGATGTGAACACTGAAGCTTTCTTT	CATSSLGTGDVNTEAFF
16	TRBD2	TRBV6-6	TRBJ2-7	-	TGTGCCAGCAGTCCCACAGGGACGGCGGGGGGGCGGGAGCAGTACTTC	CASSPTGTAGGREQYF
13	-	TRBV18	TRBJ1-5	-	TGTGCCAGCTCACCAGCAGGGAATCAGCCCCAGCATTTT	CASSPAGNQPQHF
17	TRBD2	TRBV27	TRBJ2-1	-	TGTGCCAGCAGTTTAATCCCGGGACTAGCGGGAGGCAATGAGCAGTTCTTC	CASSLIPGLAGGNEQFF
14	-	TRBV7-3	TRBJ2-2	-	TGTGCCAGCAGCTCCCAATCAACGGCCGGGGAGCTGTTTTTT	CASSSQSTAGELFF
14	-	TRBV5-1	TRBJ2-5	-	TGCGCCAGCAGCTCCGAGGGGGTATGGCAGACCCAGTACTTC	CASSSEGVWQTQYF
15	-	TRBV11-2	TRBJ1-2	-	TGTGCCAGCAGCTTACAGGGTCTAGCTAACTATGGCTACACCTTC	CASSLQGLANYGYTF
15	-	TRBV2	TRBJ2-7	once	TGTGCCAGCAGGTGGGGTGCCAGGGCCTCCTACGAGCAGTACTTC	CASRWGARASYEQYF
15	-	TRBV21-1	TRBJ2-2	-	TGTGCCAGCAGCAAGGAGGTGGAGGGTGCCGGGGAGCTGTTTTTT	CASSKEVEGAGELFF
15	-	TRBV4-3	TRBJ1-4	-	TGCGCCAGCAGCCAATCGACAGGATCTAATGAAAAACTGTTTTTT	CASSQSTGSNEKLFF
13	-	TRBV6-1	TRBJ1-2	-	TGTGCCAGCGACAGTACGGATTTTTATGGCTACACCTTC	CASDSTDFYGYTF
14	TRBD2	TRBV2	TRBJ2-3	-	TGTGCCAGCAGCAAGACTAGCGGAGATGATACGCAGTATTTT	CASSKTSGDDTQYF
15	TRBD2	TRBV6-1	TRBJ2-1	-	TGTGCCAGCAGAGGAGCGGGAAGCTCCTACAATGAGCAGTTCTTC	CASRGAGSSYNEQFF
15	TRBD1	TRBV11-2	TRBJ2-7	few	TGTGCCAGCAGCACGATGGACAGGGGGTGGAGGGAGCAGTACTTC	CASSTMDRGWREQYF
15	TRBD1	TRBV5-1	TRBJ2-2	-	TGCGCCAGCAGCTTTCAATCGACAGGGACCGGGGAGCTGTTTTTT	CASSFQSTGTGELFF
14	TRBD1	TRBV18	TRBJ2-1	-	TGTGCCAGCTCCCTAGGACAGGAGGCAAATGAGCAGTTCTTC	CASSLGQEANEQFF
15	TRBD2	TRBV7-2	TRBJ2-7	few	TGTGCCAGCATCCGGACTAGCGGGTTAGCCGGCGAGCAGTACTTC	CASIRTSGLAGEQYF
14	-	TRBV7-9	TRBJ1-1	-	TGTTCCAGCAGCTACGACTTCCCCGACGGCGCCGCTTTCTTT	CSSSYDFPDGAAFF
16	-	TRBV5-6	TRBJ2-7	-	TGTGCCAGCAGCTTGGGTGTTACAGGACCCCCTAACGAGCAGTACTTC	CASSLGVTGPPNEQYF
16	-	TRBV5-1	TRBJ2-3	-	TGCGCCAGCAGCCGACTGCTAGGAGGAAACACAGATACGCAGTATTTT	CASSRLLGGNTDTQYF
12	-	TRBV29-1	TRBJ2-1	-	TGCAGCGTTGAGTCAGGGCTCAATGAGCAGTTCTTC	CSVESGLNEQFF
14	TRBD1	TRBV7-9	TRBJ1-3	-	TGTGCCAGCAGATCGGACAGGCGCCTAAACACCATATATTTT	CASRSDRRLNTIYF